What follows describes a single TCR beta chain. This specimen belongs to a study of blood T cell repertoires in COVID-19. Data came from immunoSEQ multiplex PCR; TCRdb stores just in-frame clones and leaves some out. This table holds 100,000 to 150,000 clones, about 89% found once. The sequence derives from an older woman with acute or convalescent COVID-19. Sequencing was performed on peripheral blood.

The CDR3 nucleotides are TGCGCCAGCAGCTTCCTAGCGGGAGACGAGCAGTTCTTC. This gives the protein CASSFLAGDEQFF. The chain combines TRBV4-1 with TRBJ2-1, with 10 bases matching TRBD2. CDR1 MGHRA and CDR2 YSYEKL come from the germline V gene. The CDR3 spans 13 residues. V gave up 5 bases and J gave up 10 bases; unmatched junction bases: 5.